These T cell receptor beta chains were read from a single sample in a study of blood T cells in healthy people across ages. TCRdb processed the 5' RACE reads anew with MiXCR; each CDR3 protein has one entry. This sample has some 780,000 distinct CDR3 sequences; about 56% occur once, and the top ten carry about 26%. Sequences were obtained from blood. These receptors all come from a man aged 40-49 years in good health. Each CDR3 is given with its conserved first and last residue. D genes are given only for firm matches.

j_gene,v_gene,d_gene,CDR3aa
TRBJ1-2,TRBV14,TRBD1,CASSQEGTGNYGYTF
TRBJ1-2,TRBV27,TRBD1,CASSRQGANRGYTF
TRBJ2-7,TRBV14,-,CASSQDGAVSYEQYF
TRBJ1-2,TRBV6-2/TRBV6-3,-,CASSDRENYGYTF
TRBJ1-4,TRBV27,TRBD1,CASSQPGTGDEKLFF
TRBJ1-2,TRBV5-1,-,CASSLATVNYGYTF
-,TRBV20-1,-,CSASVLVGYEQYF
-,TRBV27,-,CASGVGGGRETQYF
TRBJ2-1,TRBV9,-,CASSSGGDNEQFF
TRBJ2-3,TRBV7-3,-,CASSLSGSAVDTQYF
TRBJ1-2,TRBV27,-,CASTIARDGSYGYTF
TRBJ2-5,TRBV28,-,CASSLNLEETQYF
TRBJ2-5,TRBV28,TRBD1,CASSLTGQGRETQYF
TRBJ1-1,TRBV5-1,-,CASSLDTKTEAFF
TRBJ2-7,TRBV7-8,-,CASSFIPNRASYEQYF
TRBJ2-3,TRBV5-1,TRBD2,CASSLAGRARTDMQYF
TRBJ1-6,TRBV6-6,-,CASSRPPAPLHF
TRBJ2-7,TRBV12-3/TRBV12-4,TRBD1,CASTPTGGPNGEQYF
TRBJ1-2,TRBV12-3/TRBV12-4,-,CASSHSYGYTF
TRBJ1-5,TRBV4-1,TRBD1,CASSPNPTGVSNQPQHF
TRBJ2-1,TRBV7-2,TRBD1,CASSLFGTGTSNEQFF
TRBJ2-2,TRBV6-5,-,CASSLRPGSNTGELFF
TRBJ2-1,TRBV28,TRBD2,CASSLISGGYNEQFF
TRBJ2-5,TRBV7-8,TRBD2,CASSWGDGGAQYF
TRBJ1-1,TRBV29-1,TRBD1,CSGGTGGNTAAFF
TRBJ2-2,TRBV2,-,CASSETHASGELFF
TRBJ1-4,TRBV7-9,TRBD1,CASSIRGQINEKLFF